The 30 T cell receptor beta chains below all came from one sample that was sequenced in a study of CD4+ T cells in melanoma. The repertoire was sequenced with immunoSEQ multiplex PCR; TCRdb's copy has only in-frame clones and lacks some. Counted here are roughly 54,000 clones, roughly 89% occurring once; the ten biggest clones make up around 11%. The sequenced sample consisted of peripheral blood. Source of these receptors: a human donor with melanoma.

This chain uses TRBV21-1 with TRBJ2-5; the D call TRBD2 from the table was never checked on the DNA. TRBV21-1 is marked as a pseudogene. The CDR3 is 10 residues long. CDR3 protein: CASSKETQYF. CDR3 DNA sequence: TGTGCCAGCAGTAAAGAGACCCAGTACTTC.

The CDR3 reads CASRPTPSSYNEQFF. The CDR3 DNA sequence: TGTGCCAGCAGGCCGACACCCAGCTCCTACAATGAGCAGTTCTTC. This chain connects TRBV13 to TRBJ2-1, with D uncertain. Trimming took 6 bases from V and 0 from J, leaving 12 bases between them. This CDR3 has 15 amino acids. CDR1 is PRHDT, CDR2 FYEKMQ, per germline (reference sequence).

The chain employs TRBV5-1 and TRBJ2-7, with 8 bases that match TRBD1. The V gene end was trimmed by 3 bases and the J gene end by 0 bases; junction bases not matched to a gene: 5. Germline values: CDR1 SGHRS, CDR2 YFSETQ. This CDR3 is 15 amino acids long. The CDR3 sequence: CASSSGQVFSYEQYF. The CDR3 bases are TGCGCCAGCAGCTCGGGACAGGTCTTCTCCTACGAGCAGTACTTC.

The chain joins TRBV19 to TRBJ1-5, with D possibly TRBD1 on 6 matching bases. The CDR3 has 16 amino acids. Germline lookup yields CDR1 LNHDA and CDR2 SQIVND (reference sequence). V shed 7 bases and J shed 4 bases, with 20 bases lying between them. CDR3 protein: CASIRRAAGENQPQHF. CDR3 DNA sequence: TGTGCCAGTATCCGTCGGGCGGCAGGGGAGAATCAGCCCCAGCATTTT. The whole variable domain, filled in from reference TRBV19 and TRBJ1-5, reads DGGITQSPKYLFRKEGQNVTLSCEQNLNHDAMYWYRQDPGQGLRLIYYSQIVNDFQKGDIAEGYSVSREKKESFPLTVTSAQKNPTAFYLCASIRRAAGENQPQHFGDGTRLSIL.

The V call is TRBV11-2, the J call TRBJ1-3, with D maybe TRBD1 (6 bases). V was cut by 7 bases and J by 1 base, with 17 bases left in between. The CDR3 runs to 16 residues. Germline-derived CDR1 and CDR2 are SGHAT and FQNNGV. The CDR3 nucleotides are TGTGCCAGCACCTCCCTCCGGGGGGCTTCTGGAAACACCATATATTTT. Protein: CASTSLRGASGNTIYF.

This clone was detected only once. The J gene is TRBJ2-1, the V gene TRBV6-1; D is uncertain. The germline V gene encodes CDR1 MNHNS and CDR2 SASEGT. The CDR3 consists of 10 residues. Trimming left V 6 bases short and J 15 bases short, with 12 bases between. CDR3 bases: TGTGCCAGCAGCCCGGGTCATTGGTTCTTC. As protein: CASSPGHWFF.

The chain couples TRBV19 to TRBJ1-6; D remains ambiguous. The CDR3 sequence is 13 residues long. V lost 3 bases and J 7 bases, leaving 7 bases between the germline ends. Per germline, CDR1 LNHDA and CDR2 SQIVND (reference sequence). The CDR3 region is CASSISENSPLHF. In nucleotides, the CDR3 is TGTGCCAGTAGTATCTCCGAAAATTCACCCCTCCACTTT.

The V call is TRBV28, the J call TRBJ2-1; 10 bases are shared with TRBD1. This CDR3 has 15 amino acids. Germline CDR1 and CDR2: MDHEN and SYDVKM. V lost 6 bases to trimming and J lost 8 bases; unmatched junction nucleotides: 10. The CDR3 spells CASSQPGQGQDEQFF. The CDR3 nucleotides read TGTGCCAGCAGCCAGCCGGGACAGGGGCAGGATGAGCAGTTCTTC.

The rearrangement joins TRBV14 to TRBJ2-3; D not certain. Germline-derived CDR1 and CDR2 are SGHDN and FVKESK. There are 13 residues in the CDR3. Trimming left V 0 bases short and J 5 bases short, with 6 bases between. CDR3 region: CASSQDPRDTQYF. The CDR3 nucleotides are TGTGCCAGCAGCCAAGATCCGAGAGATACGCAGTATTTT.

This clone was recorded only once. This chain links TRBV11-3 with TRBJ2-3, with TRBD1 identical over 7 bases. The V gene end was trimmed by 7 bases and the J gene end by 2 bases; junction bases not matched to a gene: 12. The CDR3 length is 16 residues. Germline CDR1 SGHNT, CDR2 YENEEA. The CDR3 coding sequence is TGTGCCAGCACCCCGACAGGGATCGGGGTCACAGATACGCAGTATTTT. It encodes CASTPTGIGVTDTQYF. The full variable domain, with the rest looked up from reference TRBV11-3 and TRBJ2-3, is EAGVVQSPRYKIIEKKQPVAFWCNPISGHNTLYWYLQNLGQGPELLIRYENEEAVDDSQLPKDRFSAERLKGVDSTLKIQPAELGDSAVYLCASTPTGIGVTDTQYFGPGTRLTVL.

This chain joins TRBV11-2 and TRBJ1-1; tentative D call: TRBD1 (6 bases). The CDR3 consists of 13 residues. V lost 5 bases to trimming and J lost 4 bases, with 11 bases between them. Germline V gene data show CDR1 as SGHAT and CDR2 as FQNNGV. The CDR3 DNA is TGTGCCAGCAGCCAAAGGGGGAGCACTGAAGCTTTCTTT. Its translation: CASSQRGSTEAFF.

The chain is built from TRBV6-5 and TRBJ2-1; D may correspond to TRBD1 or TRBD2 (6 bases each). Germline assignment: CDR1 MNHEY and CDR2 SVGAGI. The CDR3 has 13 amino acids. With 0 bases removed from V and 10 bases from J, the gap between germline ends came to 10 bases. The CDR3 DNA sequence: TGTGCCAGCAGTTACTCGAGGGGGAGGGAGCAGTTCTTC. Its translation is CASSYSRGREQFF.

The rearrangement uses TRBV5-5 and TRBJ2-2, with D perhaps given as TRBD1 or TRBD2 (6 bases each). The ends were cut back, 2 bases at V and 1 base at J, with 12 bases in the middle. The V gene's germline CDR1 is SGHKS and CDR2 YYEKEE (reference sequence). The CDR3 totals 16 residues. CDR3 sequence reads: CASSFRGRGNTGELFF. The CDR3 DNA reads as TGTGCCAGCAGCTTTCGGGGGCGAGGGAACACCGGGGAGCTGTTTTTT.

CDR3 in DNA: TGTGCCAGCAGCCCGGGACTAGCGGGGGATGAGCAGTTCTTC. It specifies CASSPGLAGDEQFF. This chain joins TRBV7-9 and TRBJ2-1; 14 nucleotides line up with TRBD2. This CDR3 has 14 residues. Germline V gene data show CDR1 as SEHNR and CDR2 as FQNEAQ (reference sequence). V lost 5 bases to trimming and J lost 8 bases; unmatched junction nucleotides: 2.

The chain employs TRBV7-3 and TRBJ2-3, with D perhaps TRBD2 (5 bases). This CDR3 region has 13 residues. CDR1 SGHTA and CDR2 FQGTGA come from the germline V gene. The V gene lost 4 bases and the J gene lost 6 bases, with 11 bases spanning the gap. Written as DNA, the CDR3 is TGTGCCAGCAGCTCCGGGGTGTCGGATACGCAGTATTTT. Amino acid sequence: CASSSGVSDTQYF.

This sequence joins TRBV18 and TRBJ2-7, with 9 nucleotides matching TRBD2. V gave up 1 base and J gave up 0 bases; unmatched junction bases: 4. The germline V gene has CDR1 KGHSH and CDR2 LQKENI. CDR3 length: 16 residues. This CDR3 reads CASSPLSGSSSYEQYF. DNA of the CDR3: TGTGCCAGCTCACCACTTAGCGGGAGCAGCTCCTACGAGCAGTACTTC.

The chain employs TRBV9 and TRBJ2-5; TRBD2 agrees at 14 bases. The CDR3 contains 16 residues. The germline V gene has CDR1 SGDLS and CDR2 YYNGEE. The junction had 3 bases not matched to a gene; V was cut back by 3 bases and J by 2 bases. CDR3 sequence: CASSGTSGGPQETQYF. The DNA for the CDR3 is TGTGCCAGCAGCGGGACTAGCGGGGGGCCACAAGAGACCCAGTACTTC. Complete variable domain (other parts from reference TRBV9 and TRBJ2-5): DSGVTQTPKHLITATGQRVTLRCSPRSGDLSVYWYQQSLDQGLQFLIQYYNGEERAKGNILERFSAQQFPDLHSELNLSSLELGDSALYFCASSGTSGGPQETQYFGPGTRLLVL.

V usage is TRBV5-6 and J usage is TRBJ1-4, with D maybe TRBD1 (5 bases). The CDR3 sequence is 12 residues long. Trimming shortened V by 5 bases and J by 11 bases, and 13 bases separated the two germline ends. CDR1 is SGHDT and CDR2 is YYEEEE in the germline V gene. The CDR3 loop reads CASSDLQDKLFF. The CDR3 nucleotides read TGTGCCAGCAGTGACCTACAGGATAAACTGTTTTTT.

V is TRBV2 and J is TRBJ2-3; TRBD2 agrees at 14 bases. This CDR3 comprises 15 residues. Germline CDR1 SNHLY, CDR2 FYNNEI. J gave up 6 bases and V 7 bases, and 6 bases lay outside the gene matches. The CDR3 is CASNKGLAGVDTQYF. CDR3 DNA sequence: TGTGCCAGCAATAAGGGACTAGCGGGGGTGGATACGCAGTATTTT.

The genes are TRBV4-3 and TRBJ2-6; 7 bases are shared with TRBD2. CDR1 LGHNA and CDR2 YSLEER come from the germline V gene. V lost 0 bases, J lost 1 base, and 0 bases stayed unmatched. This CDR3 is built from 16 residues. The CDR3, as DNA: TGCGCCAGCAGCCAAGAGGGAGGGTCTGGGGCCAACGTCCTGACTTTC. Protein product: CASSQEGGSGANVLTF.

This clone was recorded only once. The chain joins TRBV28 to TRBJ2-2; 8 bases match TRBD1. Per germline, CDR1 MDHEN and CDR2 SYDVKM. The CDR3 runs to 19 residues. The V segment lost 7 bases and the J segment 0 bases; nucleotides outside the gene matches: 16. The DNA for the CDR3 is TGTGCCAGCACCGGGACAGGACCCAAAGCGAACTCGAACACCGGGGAGCTGTTTTTT. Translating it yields CASTGTGPKANSNTGELFF.

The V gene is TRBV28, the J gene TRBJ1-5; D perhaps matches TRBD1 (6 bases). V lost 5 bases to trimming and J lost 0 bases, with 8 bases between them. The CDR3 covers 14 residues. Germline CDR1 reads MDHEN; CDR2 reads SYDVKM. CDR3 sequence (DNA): TGTGCCAGCAGTGGGGGCTCTAGCAATCAGCCCCAGCATTTT. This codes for CASSGGSSNQPQHF.

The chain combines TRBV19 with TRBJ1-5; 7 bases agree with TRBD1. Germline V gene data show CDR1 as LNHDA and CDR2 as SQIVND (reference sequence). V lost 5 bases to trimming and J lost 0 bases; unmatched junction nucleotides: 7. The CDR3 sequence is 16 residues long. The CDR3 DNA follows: TGTGCCAGTAGTCGACAGGGACAGCTTAGCAATCAGCCCCAGCATTTT. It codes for CASSRQGQLSNQPQHF.

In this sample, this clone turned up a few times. In DNA, the CDR3 is TGTGCCAGCAGTTCCAAACCCGGGACAGGGGGCCGGGAGACCCAGTACTTC. Translation gives CASSSKPGTGGRETQYF. The chain links TRBV28 to TRBJ2-5; the match to TRBD1 covers 12 bases. CDR1 MDHEN and CDR2 SYDVKM come from the germline V gene. Trimming removed 4 bases from V and 5 bases from J; junction bases left unmatched: 11. The CDR3 has 17 amino acids.

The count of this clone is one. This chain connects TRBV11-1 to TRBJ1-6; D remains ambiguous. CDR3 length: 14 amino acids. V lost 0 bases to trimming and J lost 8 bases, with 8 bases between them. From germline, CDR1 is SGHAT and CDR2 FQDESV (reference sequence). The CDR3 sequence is CASSLANRDSPLHF. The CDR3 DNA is TGTGCCAGCAGCTTAGCAAATCGGGATTCACCCCTCCACTTT.

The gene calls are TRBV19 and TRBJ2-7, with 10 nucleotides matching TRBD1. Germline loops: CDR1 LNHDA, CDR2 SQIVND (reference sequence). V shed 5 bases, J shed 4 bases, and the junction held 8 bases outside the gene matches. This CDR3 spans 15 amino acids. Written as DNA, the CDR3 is TGTGCCAGTAGTCCCAGGGGGACAGGGGCTTACGAGCAGTACTTC. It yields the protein CASSPRGTGAYEQYF.

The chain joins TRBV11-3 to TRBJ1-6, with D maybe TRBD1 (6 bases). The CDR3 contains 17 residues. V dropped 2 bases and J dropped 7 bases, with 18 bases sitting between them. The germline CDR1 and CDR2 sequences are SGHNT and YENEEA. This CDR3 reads CASSLITQGGSNSPLHF. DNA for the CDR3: TGTGCCAGCAGCTTAATCACGCAAGGGGGGTCCAATTCACCCCTCCACTTT.

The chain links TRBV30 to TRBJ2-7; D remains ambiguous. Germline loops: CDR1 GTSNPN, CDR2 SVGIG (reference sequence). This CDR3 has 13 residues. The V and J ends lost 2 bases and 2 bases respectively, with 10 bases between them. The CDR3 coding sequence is TGTGCCTGGAGTTCTCTGGCCGCCTACGAGCAGTACTTC. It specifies CAWSSLAAYEQYF.

CDR3 in amino acids: CASRQGTFYGYTF. CDR3 DNA sequence: TGTGCCAGTCGACAAGGGACCTTTTATGGCTACACCTTC. The V and J genes are TRBV19 and TRBJ1-2, with a tentative D call TRBD1 (5 bases). V was pared by 8 bases and J by 5 bases, with 15 bases between. Germline V gene data show CDR1 as LNHDA and CDR2 as SQIVND (reference sequence). The CDR3 consists of 13 residues.

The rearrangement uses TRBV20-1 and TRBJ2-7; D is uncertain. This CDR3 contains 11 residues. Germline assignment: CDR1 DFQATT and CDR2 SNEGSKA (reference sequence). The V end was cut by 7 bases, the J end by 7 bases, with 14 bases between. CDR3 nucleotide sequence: TGCAGTGTGACGTGGGCTGGGGAGCAGTACTTC. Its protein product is CSVTWAGEQYF.